The T cell receptor (beta chain) described here comes from a study of blood T cell repertoires in COVID-19. Study in general: Nucleic acid was either cDNA or gDNA, and it came from T cells, B-cell-depleted T cells, or PBMCs.

V lost 0 bases, J lost 2 bases, and 11 bases lay in between. Germline CDR1 WNHNN, CDR2 SYGVQD (reference sequence). CDR3 size: 15 residues. This clone was seen a single time. The protocol was immunoSEQ multiplex PCR, while the TCRdb copy is restricted to in-frame clones and leaves out a portion. The sample carries about 76,000 clones, 80% to 90% recorded once. The TCR sequence derives from a woman aged 55-75 years with acute or convalescent COVID-19. The sample consisted of peripheral blood. The chain carries TRBV10-1 and TRBJ2-7; D may be TRBD1 (5 bases). The CDR3 DNA follows: TGCGCCAGCAGTGAGTCCAGGGAAAGTGCCTACGAGCAGTACTTC. It codes for CASSESRESAYEQYF.